This T cell receptor (beta chain) was recovered during a study of cytomegalovirus exposure and HLA in healthy donors (dated 2017 in TCRdb). Context from the whole study: An earlier analysis of approximately 590 of the donors reported approximately 290 Gb of sequence data and more than 90 million unique TCR beta sequences from 190 million or so T cells. On average, 235,054 unique TCR beta nucleotide sequences were sequenced per donor among 398 genotyped donors of the cohort, with 15% to 20% of those sequences being non-productive. HLA typing covered class I and class II loci at four-digit resolution. Rather than using new phenotypic data, the later analysis identified candidate immune exposures from TCR beta sequences and from how often those sequences occurred across donors. The number of typed donors differed by locus: 629-630 for A, B, C, DRB1 and DQB1; 500 to 550 for DQA1; 606 for DPA1; and some 430 for DPB1. Genome-wide SNP genotypes for about 60% of the roughly 700 donors were used in a later genetic analysis, which treated that subset as a discovery cohort. To study patterns of TCR occurrence, a later analysis re-analyzed previously published TCR beta repertoires from 666 donors and added high-resolution HLA genotyping. To decide whether each TCR beta V gene segment behaved as functional or pseudogenic, an earlier analysis of some 600 of the donors relied on high-throughput TCR beta sequencing. All discovery cohort repertoires had been generated on a single sequencing platform. Along with the approximately 600-subject first cohort, a separate validation cohort of more than 90 different subjects was used. About five DR-DQ haplotypes were treated as single units for association and clustering because of strong linkage in the cohort. Of the 350 to 450 genotyped donors, about 80% fell in the genetic ancestry cluster associated with self-reported Caucasian donors. Donor age, sex, ethnicity and CMV serostatus were collected together with the repertoire data. Approximately 300 gigabases of sequencing data and roughly 81 million unique TCR sequences made up an early release that covered 500 to 650 HLA-typed donors. The aim of the study was to test whether cataloging public T cell receptors could identify signatures of past pathogen exposure. The study used immunosequencing to profile the T cell repertoires of some 600 subjects and linked those repertoires to cytomegalovirus serostatus. High-throughput TCR immunosequencing, statistical association of individual TCRs with disease status, and machine learning were combined to predict cytomegalovirus infection status. The paper's findings and limits, for the study overall: In a later analysis, most CMV-associated TCR beta chains were found to appear HLA-restricted, with HLA associations seemingly driven largely by CMV exposure. A further reported finding was that TCR beta sequences accurately predicted the HLA-A and HLA-B alleles for most subjects in the first cohort. Because counts were too low, seventeen rarely observed V segments, including chromosome 9 orphons, were left out of the earlier analysis of 587 of the donors. This cohort had only TCR beta chains sequenced, and the lack of alpha or paired-chain data limited which features could be detected. In vitro tests confirmed that a few of the cytomegalovirus-associated TCR beta chains recognize cytomegalovirus antigens. Assigning TCR associations to individual alleles was difficult when HLA alleles, especially DR and DQ, strongly co-occurred. Compared with equally common non-associated chains, HLA-associated TCR beta chains in a later analysis were more clonally expanded and had lower generation probabilities. HLA typing was unavailable for some donors at each locus, so association tests used only the typed subset. The presence/absence analyses assumed that sequencing depth was roughly uniform across donors, and that assumption may not be true. The authors suggested that the approach could potentially be generalized to other disease states and immunological phenotypes. Correlated functional status among segregating V segments might reflect linkage disequilibrium, but an unknown experimental factor could not be ruled out. In the study, approximately 160 TCR beta chains were listed as associated with cytomegalovirus. A later genetic analysis reported fewer N-insertions in productive TCRs among donors in an Asian-associated ancestry cluster than the roughly 700-donor mean. At a false discovery rate of 0.05, a later analysis linked about 17,000 TCR beta sequences to specific HLA alleles. The 87-base-pair reads could not distinguish some IMGT-functional V segments, including TRBV6-2 and TRBV6-3, so those segments were excluded. A cluster of highly shared sequence variants was judged likely to represent a technical artifact of the sequencing pipeline. In a later analysis, several top co-occurrence clusters were reported to appear linked to parvovirus B19, influenza, CMV and Epstein-Barr virus. Most TCR sequences were seen in very few donors, while some public TCRs were found in many individuals. A later analysis found that TCR association rates varied across HLA loci, with DRB1 alleles showing the most associated TCRs and HLA-C alleles the fewest. In an earlier analysis of 587 of the donors, most TCR beta V segments appeared in productive rearrangements about 90% or about 30% of the time, broadly matching IMGT annotations. Cytomegalovirus status was reported to be diagnosed by the classifier with high specificity and sensitivity in both the original and validation cohorts. For the cohort, immune exposure information was limited to CMV serostatus. In a later genetic analysis, a missense DCLRE1C variant was associated with V-gene and J-gene trimming of TCR beta chains, and the association was replicated in an independent cohort.

The cohort comprised under 700 healthy bone marrow donors. At the time of sampling, every cohort member was nominally healthy, though immune exposures that went unrecorded were likely present. The donor tested CMV seropositive, placing the donor among the 310 or so seropositive members of the cohort. A peripheral blood sample was provided by each donor, and peripheral blood mononuclear cells were used for TCR beta sequencing. Genomic DNA extraction from the blood cell samples was performed with the Qiagen DNeasy Blood Extraction Kit. Counted from cysteine to phenylalanine, this CDR3 has 16 amino acids. CDR3 DNA only is kept here, 48 bases in frame from base 1. V loses 6 bases, J loses 2 bases, and the germline ends lie 17 bases apart. Taken from the germline V gene (reference sequence), the CDR1 and CDR2 loops are MNHEY and SMNVEV. To prepare the library, the immunoSEQ multiplex PCR assay was applied. For the multiplex PCR, a mixture combining 60 forward primers for TCR Vbeta segments and 13 reverse primers for TCR Jbeta segments was used. Amplification of the CDR3 region of rearranged TCR beta genes was performed with a multiplex PCR assay on genomic DNA. Amplified TCR beta libraries were sequenced as 87-base-pair reads on the Illumina HiSeq System. Under the source paper's analysis protocol: A later analysis tallied around 82 million unique TCR beta chains across the 666 repertoires, and some 10 million of those chains were shared by two or more donors. Raw reads were error-corrected and collapsed into unique sequences by a nearest-neighbor algorithm in which closely related sequences were merged to remove PCR and sequencing errors. To assign V, D and J gene segments, CDR3 sequences were aligned to IMGT reference sequences. For a sequence to be retained, at least a six-nucleotide match to both a V gene segment and a J gene segment was required. A rearrangement counted as productive if the CDR3 had no stop codons and remained in frame with V and J, and every other rearrangement counted as non-productive. Following IMGT convention, CDR3 was defined as the stretch from the second conserved V-encoded cysteine up to the conserved J-encoded phenylalanine. Sequences without an unambiguous match to a single V gene segment were excluded from the earlier analysis of 587 of the donors. An earlier analysis of a few hundred of the donors classified V segments as functional when productive rearrangements were above 56.7% and as segregating when the standard deviation between donors was above 5%. A statistical classification framework was developed to diagnose cytomegalovirus status using the catalog of TCR beta chain sequences. V and J gene assignment, in a later analysis, came from comparing TCR nucleotide sequences with IMGT/GENE-DB human TR gene sequences. A later analysis assigned CDR3 sequences and most-parsimonious VDJ recombination scenarios with the TCRdist pipeline. A later analysis defined each TCR beta chain by its CDR3 amino acid sequence plus V-gene family, and excluded reads lacking a unique V-gene family. In a later analysis, around 650 highly shared, low-generation-probability nucleotide sequences were removed to address suspected cross-contamination and a sequencing artifact. In a later analysis, a clonal expansion index for each public chain was calculated from normalized within-repertoire ranks of inferred template counts. In a later analysis, generation probabilities were computed using a VDJ recombination model fitted to out-of-frame rearrangements, and the results were checked against IGoR. In a later analysis, TCR-TCR, TCR-HLA and TCR-CMV co-occurrence was scored with hypergeometric tests, and a repertoire-size bias correction was applied to TCR pairs. In a later analysis, false discovery rates were estimated by permuting HLA or CMV assignments 20 times. A later analysis grouped co-occurring TCRs with DBSCAN, adding TCRdist sequence similarity when clustering within HLA-allele-positive subsets. Repertoires with fewer than 30,000 or more than 120,000 public chains were left out of co-occurrence clustering, as were several repertoires with anomalous nucleotide sharing. In its TCRdb copy, this immuneACCESS table keeps in-frame sequences only and misses some clones. Where compared with another copy, unresolved V genes explain less than half of these, and the others have no known cause. V, J and clone size are those of that table, while D and trimming were read from the DNA. This sample has about 140,000 clones in its table, and about 80% of those were observed once. 1% to 1.5% of the sample rests with the top ten.

In the case of this clone: Its antigen target is currently unknown. One base away there is no much larger clone; base qualities are not given.

Source material: PBMCs. The chain couples TRBV27 to TRBJ1-3, with an unclear D gene assignment. This receptor was identified in a male donor in good health and CMV-seropositive. The DNA reads TGTGCCAGCAGGCCTCTTAGCGGGCACCCTGGAAACACCATATATTTT. Its product reads: CASRPLSGHPGNTIYF.